The 18 T cell receptor beta chains listed next were all sequenced from one sample in a study of metastatic and nonmetastatic thyroid tumors (dated by TCRdb to about 2020). Library creation used PCR. Reads for this sample came from an Illumina HiSeq 4000. In TCRdb, the public reads were trimmed at Q25 with fastp and aligned with MiXCR, with productive beta chains retained. This sample lists around 42,000 clones; 9.5% to 12% were detected once. Of the sample, approximately 20% falls within the top ten clones. Before undergoing thyroid surgery, none of the patients had been given any kind of treatment. The specimen sequenced was blood. These receptors came from a female donor with papillary thyroid cancer or a benign thyroid nodule (not recorded which). Some clones in this sample may be carry-over from other donors' samples.

This clone was recorded at least ten times. The rearrangement joins TRBV28 to TRBJ2-3; 7 nucleotides line up with TRBD1. The CDR3 is 17 residues long. The ends lost 7 bases at V and 2 bases at J; junction bases unmatched: 15. Germline lookup yields CDR1 MDHEN and CDR2 SYDVKM. The CDR3 loop is CASTTLTPRGITDTQYF. CDR3 DNA sequence: TGTGCCAGCACCACATTGACCCCCAGGGGGATCACAGATACGCAGTATTTT.

This clone was seen ten or more times. The rearrangement uses TRBV7-2 and TRBJ1-5; possible D gene TRBD1, 6 bases. CDR1 is SGHTA and CDR2 is FQGNSA in the germline V gene. V was shortened by 2 bases and J by 0 bases, with 17 bases between the two germline ends. The CDR3 consists of 18 residues. This CDR3 is CASSLWGGAKYSNQPQHF. CDR3 bases: TGTGCCAGCAGCTTATGGGGGGGGGCGAAGTATAGCAATCAGCCCCAGCATTTT.

This clone was recorded at least ten times. The J gene is TRBJ2-6, the V gene TRBV19, with D possibly being TRBD2 (5 bases). V lost 6 bases, J lost 2 bases, and 8 bases lay in between. In germline, CDR1 is LNHDA, CDR2 SQIVND (reference sequence). The CDR3 extends over 14 amino acids. This CDR3 reads CASRREPGANVLTF. The CDR3, as DNA: TGTGCCAGTAGGAGGGAACCTGGGGCCAACGTCCTGACTTTC.

This clone was observed many times. V and J are TRBV28 and TRBJ2-3; D unresolved. The CDR3 is 12 residues long. V lost 6 bases and J 6 bases, leaving 10 bases between the germline ends. Germline values: CDR1 MDHEN, CDR2 SYDVKM. CDR3 bases: TGTGCCAGCAGCCGGCCTTTTGATACGCAGTATTTT. As protein: CASSRPFDTQYF. Together with reference TRBV28 and TRBJ2-3, the CDR3 gives the full variable domain: DVKVTQSSRYLVKRTGEKVFLECVQDMDHENMFWYRQDPGLGLRLIYFSYDVKMKEKGDIPEGYSVSREKKERFSLILESASTNQTSMYLCASSRPFDTQYFGPGTRLTVL.

This clone occurred a few times. One base away lies a much larger clone, so this may be a sequencing read error. The rearrangement links TRBV30 to TRBJ2-3; unclear D gene. The CDR3 covers 15 residues. The V gene's germline CDR1 is GTSNPN and CDR2 SVGIG (reference sequence). For the CDR3, the DNA is TGTGTCTGGAGTTTATTGGCGTCACTCACAGATACGCAGTATTTT. Its translation: CVWSLLASLTDTQYF.

This clone was observed at least ten times. CDR3 region: CASSVGQYNEQFF. CDR3 nucleotides: TGTGCCAGCAGCGTGGGACAGTACAATGAGCAGTTCTTC. V usage is TRBV11-3 and J usage is TRBJ2-1, with 7 bases that match TRBD1. V lost 5 bases and J lost 4; bases outside the gene matches: 2. Germline V gene sequence: CDR1 SGHNT, CDR2 YENEEA. The length of the CDR3 is 13 residues.

Ten or more counts support this clone. J is TRBJ1-6 and V is TRBV12-3 or TRBV12-4; unclear D gene. This CDR3 region has 12 residues. Trimming left V 1 base short and J 13 bases short, with 8 bases between. CDR3 in amino acids: CASSLGVGPLHF. As DNA, the CDR3 is TGTGCCAGCAGTTTAGGAGTGGGTCCCCTCCACTTT.

This clone showed up many times. The sample contains more than one DNA sequence encoding this CDR3. DNA of the CDR3: TGTGCCAGCAGCTTAAGTTTAGCGGGAGCCCACAATGAGCAGTTCTTC. The encoded protein is CASSLSLAGAHNEQFF. The chain couples TRBV7-9 to TRBJ2-1; 9 nucleotides line up with TRBD2. The trim removed 2 bases at V and 5 bases at J, leaving 7 bases unmatched. The CDR3 contains 16 residues. The germline V gene encodes CDR1 SEHNR and CDR2 FQNEAQ (reference sequence).

This clone was counted at least ten times. This rearrangement joins TRBV2 to TRBJ2-1; 10 nucleotides match TRBD2. The CDR3 runs to 14 residues. The germline gives CDR1 SNHLY, CDR2 FYNNEI. The junction had 4 bases not matched to a gene; V was cut back by 7 bases and J by 4 bases. The CDR3 bases are TGTGCCAGCAAGAAGACTAGCGGGTACAATGAGCAGTTCTTC. Amino acid sequence: CASKKTSGYNEQFF.

This clone was picked up many times. In DNA, the CDR3 is TGTGCCACCAGCAGAGAAGGGAGGGCCCTCGAGCAGTACTTC. Translation: CATSREGRALEQYF. The V and J genes are TRBV15 and TRBJ2-7; TRBD2 agrees at 7 bases. Germline CDR1 reads LNHNV; CDR2 reads YYDKDF (reference sequence). Germline trimming cut 0 bases from V and 6 bases from J; bases unmatched to any gene: 5. This CDR3 comprises 14 residues.

A few counts support this clone. J is TRBJ2-2 and V is TRBV29-1; unclear D gene. Germline V gene data show CDR1 as SQVTM and CDR2 as ANQGSEA. The CDR3 totals 15 residues. V was pared by 4 bases and J by 4 bases, with 16 bases between. The CDR3 DNA follows: TGCAGCGTTGTATTGCGAGTCCCCCTCACCGGGGAGCTGTTTTTT. Its translation is CSVVLRVPLTGELFF.

This clone was picked up a small number of times. In this CDR3 the conserved last residue, phenylalanine or tryptophan, is missing, so a read error is likely. V and J are TRBV7-6 and TRBJ1-2; 7 bases are shared with TRBD1. The CDR3 runs 13 residues. The J segment lost 8 bases and the V segment lost 3 bases, leaving 6 bases of the junction unmatched. Looked up from germline, CDR1 is SGHVS and CDR2 is FNYEAQ. The chain's CDR3 is CASSLPGQPGYTL. DNA for the CDR3: TGTGCCAGCAGCTTGCCGGGACAGCCAGGCTACACCTTA.

The DNA for the CDR3 is TGTGCCAGCACCACGGCACAGGGATCCTACGAGCAGTACTTC. Its protein is CASTTAQGSYEQYF. The chain is built from TRBV28 and TRBJ2-7, with D possibly TRBD1 on 6 matching bases. CDR1 and CDR2 from the germline V gene are MDHEN and SYDVKM. V was clipped by 7 bases and J by 1 base, with 14 bases between them. This CDR3 spans 14 amino acids.

Note on this clone: A read error may produce the germline difference seen at one junction end. Within the sample, other DNA sequences also encode this same CDR3. The chain is built from TRBV6-1 and TRBJ2-7; 7 bases are a match to TRBD2. The germline V gene has CDR1 MNHNS and CDR2 SASEGT. The CDR3 length is 15 residues. Here the CDR3 reads CAISGWSGGAYEQYF. The CDR3 DNA reads TGTGCCATCAGTGGGTGGTCGGGGGGTGCCTACGAGCAGTACTTC.

Many counts were recorded for this clone. This chain connects TRBV20-1 to TRBJ2-1; TRBD2 matches 8 bases. V lost 3 bases, J lost 3 bases, and 4 bases stayed unmatched. Germline assignment: CDR1 DFQATT and CDR2 SNEGSKA (reference sequence). This CDR3 comprises 14 residues. CDR3: CSASSTSGYNEQFF. In DNA, the CDR3 is TGCAGTGCTAGTAGTACTAGCGGCTACAATGAGCAGTTCTTC.

The CDR3 here is CASSLSDRGTVEQYF. Written as DNA, the CDR3 is TGTGCCAGCAGCTTGTCTGACAGGGGGACGGTCGAGCAGTACTTC. The chain uses TRBV5-5 and TRBJ2-7, with TRBD1 identical over 9 bases. This CDR3 spans 15 amino acids. V shed 1 base and J 6 bases; nucleotides not matched to a gene: 8. CDR1 and CDR2 from the germline V gene are SGHKS and YYEKEE (reference sequence).

This clone was found many times. The chain recombines TRBV29-1 with TRBJ2-2; D assignment may be TRBD1 or TRBD2 (5 bases each). The CDR3 sequence is 13 residues long. Germline assignment: CDR1 SQVTM and CDR2 ANQGSEA. Trimming removed 7 bases at V and 4 bases at J, with 13 bases between. In DNA, the CDR3 is TGCAGCGCTGAGGGGCCCGGCACCGGGGAGCTGTTTTTT. Protein product: CSAEGPGTGELFF.

This clone came up many times. This chain connects TRBV27 to TRBJ2-1; weak D call: TRBD2 (5 bases). Germline CDR1 MNHEY, CDR2 SMNVEV (reference sequence). The CDR3 runs 14 residues. The V and J ends lost 7 bases and 2 bases respectively, with 12 bases between them. CDR3 loop: CASTRERAYNEQFF. Here the CDR3 DNA reads TGTGCCAGCACGAGGGAAAGGGCCTACAATGAGCAGTTCTTC.